Below are 17 T cell receptor beta chains sequenced from a single sample in a study of OX40 agonist ivuxolimab in advanced cancers. Clones were read by immunoSEQ multiplex PCR, and TCRdb kept only the in-frame ones, dropping some. The sample holds tens of thousands of clones, roughly nine tenths seen once. The specimen was CD4+ or CD8+ T cells sorted from blood, collected in a trial of the OX40 agonist ivuxolimab. All receptors come from an adult with an advanced solid tumor such as melanoma, head and neck, liver or kidney cancer.

V gene TRBV5-4 combines with J gene TRBJ1-1; D is undetermined. Deletions cut 0 bases from V and 1 base from J, with 13 bases between. Per germline, CDR1 SGHNT and CDR2 YYREEE (reference sequence). This CDR3 spans 16 amino acids. CDR3 protein: CASSLAGRLTNTEAFF. The CDR3 DNA follows: TGTGCCAGCAGCTTGGCGGGGAGACTCACGAACACTGAAGCTTTCTTT.

The genes are TRBV10-3 and TRBJ1-2; D is unclear. Germline-derived CDR1 and CDR2 are ENHRY and SYGVKD. This CDR3 region has 12 residues. V gave up 4 bases and J gave up 4 bases, with 7 bases separating them. DNA for the CDR3: TGTGCCATCAGTGTCGACACCTATGGCTACACCTTC. This sequence encodes CAISVDTYGYTF.

The rearrangement uses TRBV29-1 and TRBJ1-4; possibly TRBD1 for D (6 bases). Germline CDR1 and CDR2: SQVTM and ANQGSEA. CDR3 length equals 14 residues. V lost 7 bases and J 5 bases, leaving 17 bases between the germline ends. As DNA, the CDR3 is TGCAGCGCCAAACAGGGACCGCAGAATGAAAAACTGTTTTTT. It codes for CSAKQGPQNEKLFF.

This chain connects TRBV27 to TRBJ2-3; 8 bases line up with TRBD1. Unmatched junction bases numbered 3, after V lost 6 bases and J lost 1 base. The CDR3 is 14 residues long. Germline CDR1 reads MNHEY; CDR2 reads SMNVEV (reference sequence). The CDR3 nucleotides read TGTGCCAGCAGGGTGACAGGGGGCACAGATACGCAGTATTTT. It specifies CASRVTGGTDTQYF.

The chain recombines TRBV19 with TRBJ2-3; 12 bases line up with TRBD1. This CDR3 has 16 residues. J was trimmed by 6 bases and V by 4 bases; bases with no gene match: 8. Germline lookup yields CDR1 LNHDA and CDR2 SQIVND (reference sequence). The CDR3 region is CASSTRDRGHSDTQYF. The CDR3 coding sequence is TGTGCCAGTAGTACCCGGGACAGGGGGCATTCGGATACGCAGTATTTT. Full variable domain (outside the CDR3, taken from reference TRBV19 and TRBJ2-3): DGGITQSPKYLFRKEGQNVTLSCEQNLNHDAMYWYRQDPGQGLRLIYYSQIVNDFQKGDIAEGYSVSREKKESFPLTVTSAQKNPTAFYLCASSTRDRGHSDTQYFGPGTRLTVL.

The chain links TRBV18 to TRBJ2-1, with 8 bases that match TRBD1. The CDR3 sequence is 14 residues long. In germline, CDR1 is KGHSH, CDR2 LQKENI. The ends lost 1 base at V and 5 bases at J; junction bases unmatched: 1. CDR3: CASSPQQGDNEQFF. Here the CDR3 DNA reads TGTGCCAGCTCACCACAACAGGGGGACAATGAGCAGTTCTTC. Drawing the rest from reference TRBV18 and TRBJ2-1, the complete variable domain is NAGVMQNPRHLVRRRGQEARLRCSPMKGHSHVYWYRQLPEEGLKFMVYLQKENIIDESGMPKERFSAEFPKEGPSILRIQQVVRGDSAAYFCASSPQQGDNEQFFGPGTRLTVL.

V gene TRBV2 combines with J gene TRBJ1-1; 11 positions match TRBD1. The CDR3 has 15 residues. V shed 6 bases and J 4 bases; nucleotides not matched to a gene: 7. The germline V gene has CDR1 SNHLY and CDR2 FYNNEI. CDR3 loop: CASREDRGPGTEAFF. The DNA for the CDR3 is TGTGCCAGCAGGGAGGACAGGGGGCCGGGCACTGAAGCTTTCTTT.

This rearrangement joins TRBV28 to TRBJ2-7; D remains unclear. The CDR3 consists of 12 residues. V lost 2 bases to trimming and J lost 6 bases, with 8 bases between them. Per germline, CDR1 MDHEN and CDR2 SYDVKM. CDR3 region: CASSLRIAEQYF. CDR3 nucleotide sequence: TGTGCCAGCAGTTTAAGGATTGCCGAGCAGTACTTC. Full variable domain (outside the CDR3, taken from reference TRBV28 and TRBJ2-7): DVKVTQSSRYLVKRTGEKVFLECVQDMDHENMFWYRQDPGLGLRLIYFSYDVKMKEKGDIPEGYSVSREKKERFSLILESASTNQTSMYLCASSLRIAEQYFGPGTRLTVT.

The V gene is TRBV14, the J gene TRBJ2-2; no clear D. Germline V gene data show CDR1 as SGHDN and CDR2 as FVKESK. The V end lost 4 bases, the J end lost 6 bases, and 12 bases lay between the germline ends. CDR3 size: 14 residues. This CDR3 reads CASSLPGRAGELFF. The CDR3 nucleotides read TGTGCCAGCAGCCTCCCCGGACGGGCCGGGGAGCTGTTTTTT.

The chain couples TRBV7-9 to TRBJ1-5, with D uncertain. The CDR3 length is 15 residues. Trimming pared 0 bases from V and 0 bases from J, leaving 6 bases between. Germline CDR1 SEHNR, CDR2 FQNEAQ (reference sequence). In nucleotides, the CDR3 is TGTGCCAGCAGCTTAGCGGAGTTTAGCAATCAGCCCCAGCATTTT. Its protein is CASSLAEFSNQPQHF.

The V and J genes are TRBV5-4 and TRBJ2-5, with D unresolved. V was pared by 0 bases and J by 4 bases, with 7 bases between. In germline, CDR1 is SGHNT, CDR2 YYREEE (reference sequence). The CDR3 loop spans 13 amino acids. The CDR3 DNA follows: TGTGCCAGCAGCTTGGGAGGCGGAGAGACCCAGTACTTC. Protein product: CASSLGGGETQYF.

The J gene is TRBJ1-2, the V gene TRBV5-1; D is undetermined. Trimming pared 2 bases from V and 0 bases from J, leaving 14 bases between. Germline CDR1 is SGHRS and CDR2 is YFSETQ. This CDR3 spans 16 amino acids. CDR3 DNA: TGCGCCAGCAGCTTAAGGGCAGCGTTAGCTAACTATGGCTACACCTTC. Amino acids: CASSLRAALANYGYTF. Looking up the rest from reference TRBV5-1 and TRBJ1-2 gives the full variable domain: KAGVTQTPRYLIKTRGQQVTLSCSPISGHRSVSWYQQTPGQGLQFLFEYFSETQRNKGNFPGRFSGRQFSNSRSEMNVSTLELGDSALYLCASSLRAALANYGYTFGSGTRLTVV.

The chain uses TRBV30 and TRBJ1-4; D is ambiguous. The germline gives CDR1 GTSNPN, CDR2 SVGIG (reference sequence). The CDR3 spans 15 residues. V shed 1 base and J shed 8 bases, with 17 bases lying between them. In DNA form, the CDR3 reads TGTGCCTGGAGTGATAAGGCTGCCGGGAAGGAAAAACTGTTTTTT. It yields the protein CAWSDKAAGKEKLFF.

V is TRBV6-1 and J is TRBJ2-7; D is unclear. Trimming left V 1 base short and J 0 bases short, with 7 bases between. Germline CDR1 reads MNHNS; CDR2 reads SASEGT. The CDR3 is made up of 14 amino acids. The CDR3 sequence: CASSEEGSSYEQYF. The CDR3 region has the DNA TGTGCCAGCAGTGAAGAAGGCAGCTCCTACGAGCAGTACTTC.

This rearrangement joins TRBV21-1 to TRBJ1-5; TRBD1, the table's D call, lacks a check against the DNA. TRBV21-1 is designated a pseudogene. The CDR3 runs to 18 residues. The CDR3 reads CASSLNRDSYYSNQPQHF. CDR3 sequence (DNA): TGTGCCAGCAGCCTGAATAGGGACAGCTATTATAGCAATCAGCCCCAGCATTTT.

This clone was seen a single time. V is TRBV28 and J is TRBJ1-1, with D maybe TRBD1 (5 bases). V dropped 0 bases and J dropped 6 bases, with 17 bases sitting between them. The germline V gene encodes CDR1 MDHEN and CDR2 SYDVKM. This CDR3 has 16 residues. In DNA form, the CDR3 reads TGTGCCAGCAGTTTATGGGTGGCAGGGTTGGGATCTGAAGCTTTCTTT. Translated: CASSLWVAGLGSEAFF.

The V gene is TRBV7-3, the J gene TRBJ2-2; D is undetermined. The CDR3 runs to 14 residues. Looked up from germline, CDR1 is SGHTA and CDR2 is FQGTGA. Trimming cost V 5 bases and J 5 bases, with 12 bases left between them. The CDR3 is CASSPGQRTGELFF. DNA for the CDR3: TGTGCCAGCAGCCCAGGCCAGAGGACCGGGGAGCTGTTTTTT. Combining the CDR3 with reference TRBV7-3 and TRBJ2-2 gives the whole variable domain GAGVSQTPSNKVTEKGKYVELRCDPISGHTALYWYRQSLGQGPEFLIYFQGTGAADDSGLPNDRFFAVRPEGSVSTLKIQRTERGDSAVYLCASSPGQRTGELFFGEGSRLTVL.